What follows are 5 T cell receptor beta chains derived from one specimen sequenced in a study of blood T cell repertoires in COVID-19. Only in-frame clones appear in the TCRdb table, and some are missing; sequencing was by immunoSEQ multiplex PCR. Here the sample spans about 200,000 clones, about three quarters being singletons. Sample: peripheral blood. All receptors come from a woman aged 70-85 years with acute or convalescent COVID-19.

The chain employs TRBV27 and TRBJ2-3; 9 bases align to TRBD2. Trimming cost V 8 bases and J 2 bases; bases outside gene matches: 8. CDR3 size: 15 residues. CDR1 is MNHEY and CDR2 is SMNVEV in the germline V gene (reference sequence). In DNA, the CDR3 is TGTGCCAGCGGATTAGCGGGAGTCCTCACAGATACGCAGTATTTT. It yields the protein CASGLAGVLTDTQYF.

The rearrangement links TRBV6-6 to TRBJ2-3; D is undetermined. V lost 4 bases and J lost 4, with 9 bases in between. The CDR3 totals 13 residues. Germline loops: CDR1 MNHNY, CDR2 SVGAGI (reference sequence). CDR3 residues: CASSFGLSDTQYF. The CDR3 bases are TGTGCCAGCAGTTTTGGGCTTTCAGATACGCAGTATTTT.

This rearrangement joins TRBV15 to TRBJ1-2; 9 positions agree with TRBD1. The CDR3 extends over 12 amino acids. Germline lookup yields CDR1 LNHNV and CDR2 YYDKDF (reference sequence). The V segment lost 10 bases and the J segment 2 bases; nucleotides outside the gene matches: 2. The CDR3 is CAIGQGNYGYTF. The CDR3 DNA follows: TGTGCCATAGGACAGGGGAACTATGGCTACACCTTC.

The chain recombines TRBV2 with TRBJ1-1; D is unresolved. Germline V gene sequence: CDR1 SNHLY, CDR2 FYNNEI. The CDR3 is made up of 14 amino acids. V lost 3 bases to trimming and J lost 1 base, with 9 bases between them. In DNA, the CDR3 is TGTGCCAGCAGTGATGATCAAGCGAACACTGAAGCTTTCTTT. Amino acids: CASSDDQANTEAFF. The full variable domain, completed using reference TRBV2 and TRBJ1-1, is EPEVTQTPSHQVTQMGQEVILRCVPISNHLYFYWYRQILGQKVEFLVSFYNNEISEKSEIFDDQFSVERPDGSNFTLKIRSTKLEDSAMYFCASSDDQANTEAFFGQGTRLTVV.

This clone was found once. CDR3 sequence reads: CATSRRTGTDLGGYTF. The CDR3 bases are TGTGCCACCAGCAGAAGGACAGGGACGGACCTGGGTGGCTACACCTTC. The J gene is TRBJ1-2, the V gene TRBV15, with 8 bases matching TRBD1. This CDR3 contains 16 residues. V gave up 2 bases and J gave up 7 bases; unmatched junction bases: 12. The germline V gene has CDR1 LNHNV and CDR2 YYDKDF (reference sequence).